The clone carrying this T cell receptor (beta chain) was picked up many times. In the authors' methods: From reference gene primer amplification, estimates of nucleated cell counts were derived. Using immunoSEQ multiplex PCR, the repertoire was profiled, and TCRdb retains in-frame clones only, with some absent. The D gene and trimming were derived from the DNA, and the V and J assignments and clone size from that table. The sample has 200,000 to 250,000 clones; 70% to 90% are singletons. The data were obtained in a study of blood T cell repertoires in COVID-19. In the study overall: Acute and convalescent COVID-19 specimens originated in the United States, Italy and Spain. PBMCs, B-cell-depleted T cells, or T cells provided the cDNA or gDNA that made up the material.

The CDR3 consists of 14 residues. Germline CDR1 is MDHEN and CDR2 is SYDVKM. J was trimmed by 7 bases and V by 3 bases; bases with no gene match: 9. Sequencing was carried out using peripheral blood. The receptor's source is a middle-aged man with acute or convalescent COVID-19. This chain joins TRBV28 and TRBJ2-7; 7 nucleotides match TRBD2. The CDR3 nucleotides read TGTGCCAGCAGTTTTTCGCTCTCGGGAGGTGAGCAGTACTTC. This codes for CASSFSLSGGEQYF.